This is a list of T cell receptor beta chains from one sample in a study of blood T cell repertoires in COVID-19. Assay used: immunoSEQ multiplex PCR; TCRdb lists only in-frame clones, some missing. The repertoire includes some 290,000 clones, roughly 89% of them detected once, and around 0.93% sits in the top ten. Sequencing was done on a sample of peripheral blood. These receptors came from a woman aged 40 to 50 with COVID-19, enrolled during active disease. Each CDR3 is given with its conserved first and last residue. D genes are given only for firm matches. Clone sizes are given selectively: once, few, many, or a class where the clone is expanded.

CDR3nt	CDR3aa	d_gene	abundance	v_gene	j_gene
TGTGCCAGCAGCCCTAGCGGAAACACCATATATTTT	CASSPSGNTIYF	NA	NA	TRBV11-2	TRBJ1-3
TGTGCCAGCAGCGCCGACGGGGGGCCTTACAATGAGCAGTTCTTC	CASSADGGPYNEQFF	NA	NA	TRBV9	TRBJ2-1
TGTGCCAGCAGTTCCATTCAGGGGTTCTCCTACGAGCAGTACTTC	CASSSIQGFSYEQYF	NA	NA	TRBV6-1	TRBJ2-7
TGTGCCAGCAGCCCTGGGGCGGTGAGGCAGCCCCAGCATTTT	CASSPGAVRQPQHF	NA	NA	TRBV28	TRBJ1-5
TGTGCCAGCAGCTTACGCCAGGGACAGGGAGGAGAGACCCAGTACTTC	CASSLRQGQGGETQYF	TRBD1	NA	TRBV5-5	TRBJ2-5
TGTGCCAGTAGTGCGGGACTTCCTCCCTCCTACAATGAGCAGTTCTTC	CASSAGLPPSYNEQFF	NA	once	TRBV19	TRBJ2-1
TGTGCCTGGAGTGAGACAGGGCCCGGAAACACCATATATTTT	CAWSETGPGNTIYF	TRBD1	NA	TRBV30	TRBJ1-3
TGCGCCAGCAGCTCCCTATACAATGAGCAGTTCTTC	CASSSLYNEQFF	NA	NA	TRBV5-1	TRBJ2-1
TGTGCCAGCAGCGTAGTCCCGCAGGGTTACCCTAACTATGGCTACACCTTC	CASSVVPQGYPNYGYTF	NA	NA	TRBV9	TRBJ1-2
TGTGCCAGTAGTCCTCGGTCCATCTCTGGGGCCAACGTCCTGACTTTC	CASSPRSISGANVLTF	NA	NA	TRBV19	TRBJ2-6
TGTGCCAGTAGTATAGGAAGACAGCTTGAAGCTTTCTTT	CASSIGRQLEAFF	NA	NA	TRBV19	TRBJ1-1
TGTGCCAGCAGTCCAGGGCCCTACAATGAGCAGTTCTTC	CASSPGPYNEQFF	NA	NA	TRBV28	TRBJ2-1
TGTGCCAGCAGTTTCGCCTTGAATGACATCTACGAGCAGTACTTC	CASSFALNDIYEQYF	NA	NA	TRBV27	TRBJ2-7
TGTGCCAGCAGCGTAGGGAGATCCCCTTTGAATGAGCAGTTCTTC	CASSVGRSPLNEQFF	NA	NA	TRBV9	TRBJ2-1
TGTGCCAGCAGCTTAGCTTTCGTGAACACTGAAGCTTTCTTT	CASSLAFVNTEAFF	NA	NA	TRBV7-8	TRBJ1-1